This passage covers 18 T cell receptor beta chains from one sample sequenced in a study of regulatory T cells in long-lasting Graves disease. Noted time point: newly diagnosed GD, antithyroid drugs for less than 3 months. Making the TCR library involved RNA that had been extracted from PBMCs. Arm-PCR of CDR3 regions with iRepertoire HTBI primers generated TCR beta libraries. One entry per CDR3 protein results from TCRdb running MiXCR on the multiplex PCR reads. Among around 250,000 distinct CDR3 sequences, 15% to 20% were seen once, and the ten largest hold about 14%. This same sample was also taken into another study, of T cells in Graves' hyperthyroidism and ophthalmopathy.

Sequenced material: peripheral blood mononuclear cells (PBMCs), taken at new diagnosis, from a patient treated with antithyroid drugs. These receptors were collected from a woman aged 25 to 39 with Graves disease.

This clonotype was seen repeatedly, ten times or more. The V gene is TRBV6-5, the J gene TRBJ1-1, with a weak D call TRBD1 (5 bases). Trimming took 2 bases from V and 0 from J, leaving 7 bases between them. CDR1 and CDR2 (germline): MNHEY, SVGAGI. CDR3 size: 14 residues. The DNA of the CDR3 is TGTGCCAGCAGTTACGACAGCGTGAACACTGAAGCTTTCTTT. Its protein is CASSYDSVNTEAFF.

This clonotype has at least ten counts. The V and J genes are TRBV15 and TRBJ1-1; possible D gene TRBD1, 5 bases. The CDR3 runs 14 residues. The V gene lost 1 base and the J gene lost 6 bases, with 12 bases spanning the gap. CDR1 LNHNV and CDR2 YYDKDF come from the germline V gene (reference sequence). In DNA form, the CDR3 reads TGTGCCACCAGCAGAGGGGGGTTAAGGCCTGAAGCTTTCTTT. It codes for CATSRGGLRPEAFF.

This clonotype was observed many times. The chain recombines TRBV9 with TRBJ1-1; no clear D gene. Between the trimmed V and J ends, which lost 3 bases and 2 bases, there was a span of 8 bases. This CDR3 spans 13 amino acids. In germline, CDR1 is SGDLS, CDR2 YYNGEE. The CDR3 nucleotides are TGTGCCAGCAGCGGTCCCGGTAACACTGAAGCTTTCTTT. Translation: CASSGPGNTEAFF.

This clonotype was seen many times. The CDR3 loop is CASSERSAKETQYF. The CDR3 nucleotides read TGTGCCAGCAGTGAGAGATCCGCGAAAGAGACCCAGTACTTC. The rearrangement uses TRBV2 and TRBJ2-5; no firm D call. The CDR3 length is 14 residues. The germline V gene has CDR1 SNHLY and CDR2 FYNNEI. V lost 3 bases and J lost 3, with 11 bases in between.

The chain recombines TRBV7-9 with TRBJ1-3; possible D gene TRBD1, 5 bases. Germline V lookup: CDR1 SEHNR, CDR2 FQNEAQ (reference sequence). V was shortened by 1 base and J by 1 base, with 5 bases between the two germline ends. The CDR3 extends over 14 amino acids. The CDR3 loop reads CASSLEGSGNTIYF. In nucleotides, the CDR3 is TGTGCCAGCAGCTTAGAGGGGTCTGGAAACACCATATATTTT. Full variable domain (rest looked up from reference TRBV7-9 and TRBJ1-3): DTGVSQNPRHKITKRGQNVTFRCDPISEHNRLYWYRQTLGQGPEFLTYFQNEAQLEKSRLLSDRFSAERPKGSFSTLEIQRTEQGDSAMYLCASSLEGSGNTIYFGEGSWLTVV.

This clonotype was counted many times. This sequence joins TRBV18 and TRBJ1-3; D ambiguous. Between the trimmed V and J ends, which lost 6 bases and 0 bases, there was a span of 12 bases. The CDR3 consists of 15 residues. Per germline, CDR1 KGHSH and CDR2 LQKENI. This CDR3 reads CASSVGPISGNTIYF. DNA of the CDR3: TGTGCCAGCTCCGTCGGGCCGATCTCTGGAAACACCATATATTTT.

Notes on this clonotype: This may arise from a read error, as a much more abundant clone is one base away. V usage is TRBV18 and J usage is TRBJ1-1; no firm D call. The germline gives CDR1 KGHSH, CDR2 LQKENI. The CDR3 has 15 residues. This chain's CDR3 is CARSPSLGGNTEAFF. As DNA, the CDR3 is TGTGCCCGCTCACCATCCCTCGGCGGGAACACTGAAGCTTTCTTT. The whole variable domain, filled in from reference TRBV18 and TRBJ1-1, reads NAGVMQNPRHLVRRRGQEARLRCSPMKGHSHVYWYRQLPEEGLKFMVYLQKENIIDESGMPKERFSAEFPKEGPSILRIQQVVRGDSAAYFCARSPSLGGNTEAFFGQGTRLTVV.

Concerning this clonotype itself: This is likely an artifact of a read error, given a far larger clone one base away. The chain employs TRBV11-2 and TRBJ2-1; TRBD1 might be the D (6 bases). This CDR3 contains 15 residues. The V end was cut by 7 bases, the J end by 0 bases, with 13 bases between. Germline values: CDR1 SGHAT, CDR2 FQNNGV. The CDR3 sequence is CASKKQGSSYNEQFF. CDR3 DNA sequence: TGTGCCAGCAAGAAACAGGGTAGCTCCTACAATGAGCAGTTCTTC.

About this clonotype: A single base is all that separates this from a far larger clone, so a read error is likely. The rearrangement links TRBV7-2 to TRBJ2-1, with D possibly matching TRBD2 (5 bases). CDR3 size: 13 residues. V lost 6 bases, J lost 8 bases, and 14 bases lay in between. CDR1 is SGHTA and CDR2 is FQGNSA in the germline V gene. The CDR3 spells CASRSPGEYEQFF. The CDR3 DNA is TGTGCCAGCAGGTCCCCCGGGGAGTATGAGCAGTTCTTC.

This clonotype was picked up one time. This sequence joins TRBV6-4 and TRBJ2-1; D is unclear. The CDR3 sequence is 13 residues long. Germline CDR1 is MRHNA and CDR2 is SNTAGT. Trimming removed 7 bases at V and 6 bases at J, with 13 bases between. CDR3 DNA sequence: TGTGCCAGCAATCGGAGTGAGAGCAATGAGCAGTTCTTC. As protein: CASNRSESNEQFF.

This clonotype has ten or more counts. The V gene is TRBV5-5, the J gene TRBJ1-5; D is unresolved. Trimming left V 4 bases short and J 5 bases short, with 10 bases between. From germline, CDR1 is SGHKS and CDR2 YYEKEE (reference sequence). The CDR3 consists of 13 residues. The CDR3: CASSPWVDQPQHF. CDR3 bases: TGTGCCAGCAGCCCCTGGGTCGATCAGCCCCAGCATTTT.

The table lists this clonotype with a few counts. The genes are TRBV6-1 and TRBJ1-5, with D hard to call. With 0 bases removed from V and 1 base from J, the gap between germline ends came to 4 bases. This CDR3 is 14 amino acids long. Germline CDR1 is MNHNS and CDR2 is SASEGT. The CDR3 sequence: CASSEAWSNQPQHF. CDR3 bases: TGTGCCAGCAGTGAAGCATGGAGCAATCAGCCCCAGCATTTT.

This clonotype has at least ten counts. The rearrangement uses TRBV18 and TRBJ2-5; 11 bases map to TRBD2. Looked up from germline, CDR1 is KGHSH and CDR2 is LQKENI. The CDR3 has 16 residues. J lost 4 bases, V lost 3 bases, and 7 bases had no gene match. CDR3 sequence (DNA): TGTGCCAGCTCACCTACGGGACTAGCGGCCCGAGAGACCCAGTACTTC. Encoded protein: CASSPTGLAARETQYF.

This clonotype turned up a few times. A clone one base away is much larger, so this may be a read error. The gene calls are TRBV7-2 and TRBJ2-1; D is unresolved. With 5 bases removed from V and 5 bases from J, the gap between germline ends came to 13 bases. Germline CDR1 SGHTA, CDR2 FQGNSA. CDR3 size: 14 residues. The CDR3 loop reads CASSPRSSDNEQFF. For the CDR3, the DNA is TGTGCCAGCAGCCCCCGTTCATCGGACAATGAGCAGTTCTTC.

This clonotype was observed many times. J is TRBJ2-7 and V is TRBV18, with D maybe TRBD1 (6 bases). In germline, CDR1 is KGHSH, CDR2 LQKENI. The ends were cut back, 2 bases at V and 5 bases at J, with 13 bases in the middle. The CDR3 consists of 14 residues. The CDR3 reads CASSPGFGGDEQYF. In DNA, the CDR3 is TGTGCCAGCTCACCAGGATTTGGGGGCGACGAGCAGTACTTC. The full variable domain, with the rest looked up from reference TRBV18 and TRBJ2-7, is NAGVMQNPRHLVRRRGQEARLRCSPMKGHSHVYWYRQLPEEGLKFMVYLQKENIIDESGMPKERFSAEFPKEGPSILRIQQVVRGDSAAYFCASSPGFGGDEQYFGPGTRLTVT.

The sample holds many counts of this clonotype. In DNA form, the CDR3 reads TGTGCCAGCAGTTACTCGATGGCGTCCCAGAGGGGGAACATTCAGTACTTC. Encoded protein: CASSYSMASQRGNIQYF. The chain uses TRBV6-5 and TRBJ2-4, with a weak D call TRBD1 (6 bases). CDR1 and CDR2 (germline): MNHEY, SVGAGI. The length of the CDR3 is 17 residues. V was shortened by 0 bases and J by 7 bases, with 19 bases between the two germline ends.

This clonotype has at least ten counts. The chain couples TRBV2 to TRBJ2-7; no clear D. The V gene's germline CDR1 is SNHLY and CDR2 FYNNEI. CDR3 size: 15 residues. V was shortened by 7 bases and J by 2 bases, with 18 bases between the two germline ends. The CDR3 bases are TGTGCCAGCAATCCGGGCTACGGAAACACCTACGAGCAGTACTTC. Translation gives CASNPGYGNTYEQYF.

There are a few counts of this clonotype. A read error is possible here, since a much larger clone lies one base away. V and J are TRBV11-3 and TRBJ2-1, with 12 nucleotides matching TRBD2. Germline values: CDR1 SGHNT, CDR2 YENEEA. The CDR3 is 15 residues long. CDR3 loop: CASSSRTSGANEQSF. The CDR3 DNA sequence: TGTGCCAGCAGCTCAAGGACTAGCGGGGCAAACGAGCAGTCCTTC.